What follows describes a single T cell receptor (beta chain). The antigen remains undetermined. This sample is part of a study of shared clonotypes between healthy human individuals. Measured with immunoSEQ multiplex PCR; TCRdb has only the in-frame clones, and not every one. The sample lists roughly 2.1 million clones, roughly 91% occurring once. Naive CD8 cells lacked CD45RO and underwent positive selection for CCR7, leaving out terminally differentiated effector memory CD45RA+ cells. Study-wide results and caveats: Only blood was sampled; tissue repertoires likely differ. Naive subsets generally exceeded memory subsets in estimated richness.

The V segment lost 0 bases and the J segment 1 base; nucleotides outside the gene matches: 3. The germline CDR1 and CDR2 sequences are GTSNPN and SVGIG (reference sequence). CDR3 length: 16 amino acids. The TCR comes from a man aged 18 to 29 in good health. Some clones in this sample may be carry-over from other donors' samples. The sequenced sample was naive CD8+ T cells from PBMCs. V gene TRBV30 combines with J gene TRBJ2-6; TRBD1 aligns across 7 bases. The chain's CDR3 is CAWSVGRGSGANVLTF. For the CDR3, the DNA is TGTGCCTGGAGTGTAGGCAGGGGGTCTGGGGCCAACGTCCTGACTTTC. Complete variable domain (other parts from reference TRBV30 and TRBJ2-6): SQTIHQWPATLVQPVGSPLSLECTVEGTSNPNLYWYRQAAGRGLQLLFYSVGIGQISSEVPQNLSASRPQDRQFILSSKKLLLSDSGFYLCAWSVGRGSGANVLTFGAGSRLTVL.